A selection of T cell receptor beta chains follows, all from one sample in a study of molecular identifiers for immune sequencing clone quantification. TCRdb recomputed calls from the PCR reads with MiXCR, one row per CDR3 protein. The sample shows around 480,000 distinct CDR3 sequences, approximately 25% of them seen only once. The sample comprised naive CD8+ T cells from blood, with Jurkat cell RNA spiked in. The receptors derive from a human donor in good health. Some libraries in this study had Jurkat cell RNA spiked in. The CDR3 runs from the conserved cysteine through the conserved F or W. Fields, in order: CDR3 protein, CDR3 DNA, D gene, J gene, V gene, clone size. The D gene is left open where the match is weak. Expanded clones get a size class; other rows say once, few or many, or leave the size out.

cdr3_aa: CASSMEGAYYEQYF
cdr3_nt: TGTGCCAGTAGTATGGAGGGAGCTTATTACGAGCAGTACTTC
d_call: .
j_call: TRBJ2-7
v_call: TRBV19
clone_size: .

cdr3_aa: CASSQDNRVSANYGYTF
cdr3_nt: TGTGCCAGCAGCCAAGATAACAGAGTCTCGGCTAACTATGGCTACACCTTC
d_call: .
j_call: TRBJ1-2
v_call: TRBV3-1
clone_size: few

cdr3_aa: CASSAILYQETQYF
cdr3_nt: TGTGCCAGCAGTGCAATATTGTACCAAGAGACCCAGTACTTC
d_call: .
j_call: TRBJ2-5
v_call: TRBV12-3/TRBV12-4
clone_size: many

cdr3_aa: CASSSPGSWDSPLHF
cdr3_nt: TGTGCCAGCAGCTCACCAGGGAGTTGGGATTCACCCCTCCACTTT
d_call: .
j_call: TRBJ1-6
v_call: TRBV7-2
clone_size: .

cdr3_aa: CASGHPVTGELFF
cdr3_nt: TGTGCTAGTGGTCACCCTGTTACCGGGGAGCTGTTTTTT
d_call: .
j_call: TRBJ2-2
v_call: TRBV12-5
clone_size: .

cdr3_aa: CASSPGTSGSHIDEQFF
cdr3_nt: TGTGCCAGCAGCCCCGGGACTAGCGGGAGTCACATAGATGAGCAGTTCTTC
d_call: TRBD2
j_call: TRBJ2-1
v_call: TRBV7-9
clone_size: .

cdr3_aa: CASSPLPTPGELFF
cdr3_nt: TGTGCCAGCAGTCCTCTCCCGACCCCCGGGGAGCTGTTTTTT
d_call: .
j_call: TRBJ2-2
v_call: TRBV12-3/TRBV12-4
clone_size: .

cdr3_aa: CSVTRDVLITEALF
cdr3_nt: TGCAGCGTGACGAGGGACGTCCTGATCACTGAAGCTCTCTTT
d_call: .
j_call: TRBJ1-1
v_call: TRBV29-1
clone_size: .

cdr3_aa: CASSGMKGQHTGELFF
cdr3_nt: TGTGCCAGCAGTGGTATGAAGGGACAGCACACCGGGGAGCTGTTTTTT
d_call: TRBD1
j_call: TRBJ2-2
v_call: TRBV25-1
clone_size: .

cdr3_aa: CSVVRFADNTATQYF
cdr3_nt: TGCAGCGTTGTCAGGTTTGCAGACAACACAGCTACGCAGTATTTT
d_call: .
j_call: TRBJ2-3
v_call: TRBV29-1
clone_size: .

cdr3_aa: CASSPEFRVNQPQHF
cdr3_nt: TGCGCCAGCAGCCCAGAGTTCAGGGTCAATCAGCCCCAGCATTTT
d_call: .
j_call: TRBJ1-5
v_call: TRBV4-3
clone_size: many

cdr3_aa: CASSQTRVRVGETQYF
cdr3_nt: TGTGCCAGCAGCCAAACTCGGGTCAGGGTCGGGGAGACCCAGTACTTC
d_call: .
j_call: TRBJ2-5
v_call: TRBV14
clone_size: .

cdr3_aa: CASSPRQGAFSYEQYF
cdr3_nt: TGTGCCAGCAGCCCACGACAGGGGGCGTTCTCCTACGAGCAGTACTTC
d_call: TRBD1
j_call: TRBJ2-7
v_call: TRBV7-6
clone_size: .

cdr3_aa: CASSRARQGTYEQYF
cdr3_nt: TGTGCCAGCAGCCGAGCCAGACAGGGAACCTACGAGCAGTACTTC
d_call: TRBD1
j_call: TRBJ2-7
v_call: TRBV7-9
clone_size: few

cdr3_aa: CATSRGFSSSYEQYF
cdr3_nt: TGTGCCACCTCGAGGGGGTTCAGTAGCTCCTACGAGCAGTACTTC
d_call: .
j_call: TRBJ2-7
v_call: TRBV9
clone_size: many

cdr3_aa: CASGLLITGSSGNTIYF
cdr3_nt: TGTGCTAGTGGTTTGCTGATCACAGGTAGCTCTGGAAACACCATATATTTT
d_call: .
j_call: TRBJ1-3
v_call: TRBV12-5
clone_size: few

cdr3_aa: CASSLVGYEQYF
cdr3_nt: TGCGCCAGCAGCTTGGTGGGGTACGAGCAGTACTTC
d_call: .
j_call: TRBJ2-7
v_call: TRBV7-9
clone_size: many

cdr3_aa: CASSSGQGADTQYF
cdr3_nt: TGCGCCAGCAGCTCCGGACAGGGGGCAGATACGCAGTATTTT
d_call: TRBD1
j_call: TRBJ2-3
v_call: TRBV5-1
clone_size: many

cdr3_aa: CASITGTGDLNTEAFF
cdr3_nt: TGTGCCAGCATTACCGGGACAGGTGACCTGAACACTGAAGCTTTCTTT
d_call: TRBD1
j_call: TRBJ1-1
v_call: TRBV12-3/TRBV12-4
clone_size: few

cdr3_aa: CASSLPGSVGSSYNSPLHF
cdr3_nt: TGTGCCAGCAGCTTACCCGGCAGCGTCGGAAGCTCCTATAATTCACCCCTCCACTTT
d_call: .
j_call: TRBJ1-6
v_call: TRBV7-9
clone_size: .

cdr3_aa: CASSLANRWYEQYF
cdr3_nt: TGTGCCAGCAGCTTGGCCAACAGGTGGTACGAGCAGTACTTC
d_call: .
j_call: TRBJ2-7
v_call: TRBV5-6
clone_size: few

cdr3_aa: CASSSGGIQYF
cdr3_nt: TGTGCCAGCAGCTCAGGGGGCATTCAGTACTTC
d_call: TRBD1
j_call: TRBJ2-4
v_call: TRBV11-2
clone_size: many

cdr3_aa: CASTRTPGGNQPQHF
cdr3_nt: TGTGCCAGCACCAGAACACCCGGGGGCAATCAGCCCCAGCATTTT
d_call: .
j_call: TRBJ1-5
v_call: TRBV5-6
clone_size: .

cdr3_aa: CASSFHKDPGYEQYF
cdr3_nt: TGTGCCAGCAGTTTTCACAAGGACCCGGGCTACGAGCAGTACTTC
d_call: .
j_call: TRBJ2-7
v_call: TRBV6-5
clone_size: .

cdr3_aa: CAWSVWEETQYF
cdr3_nt: TGTGCCTGGAGTGTATGGGAAGAGACCCAGTACTTC
d_call: .
j_call: TRBJ2-5
v_call: TRBV30
clone_size: .

cdr3_aa: CAISESRMNTEASF
cdr3_nt: TGTGCCATCAGTGAGTCTAGGATGAACACTGAAGCTTCCTTT
d_call: .
j_call: TRBJ1-1
v_call: TRBV10-3
clone_size: .

cdr3_aa: CASRPPTERNSPLHF
cdr3_nt: TGTGCCAGCAGGCCCCCGACAGAAAGAAATTCACCCCTCCACTTT
d_call: .
j_call: TRBJ1-6
v_call: TRBV7-9
clone_size: many

cdr3_aa: CASYHPAGGPEAFF
cdr3_nt: TGTGCCAGTTACCACCCTGCAGGGGGCCCTGAAGCTTTCTTT
d_call: TRBD1
j_call: TRBJ1-1
v_call: TRBV19
clone_size: .

cdr3_aa: CASSLDALAETQYF
cdr3_nt: TGTGCCAGCAGTCTCGACGCCCTCGCGGAGACCCAGTACTTC
d_call: .
j_call: TRBJ2-5
v_call: TRBV12-3/TRBV12-4
clone_size: few

cdr3_aa: CARLTDDNEQFF
cdr3_nt: TGTGCCAGACTGACAGATGACAATGAGCAGTTCTTC
d_call: .
j_call: TRBJ2-1
v_call: TRBV2
clone_size: .

cdr3_aa: CSVEARGGQGRNTEAFF
cdr3_nt: TGCAGCGTTGAAGCCAGAGGGGGACAGGGTAGGAACACTGAAGCTTTCTTT
d_call: TRBD1
j_call: TRBJ1-1
v_call: TRBV29-1
clone_size: many

cdr3_aa: CASSAQGYEQYF
cdr3_nt: TGTGCCAGCAGCGCTCAGGGTTACGAGCAGTACTTC
d_call: .
j_call: TRBJ2-7
v_call: TRBV5-4
clone_size: few

cdr3_aa: CASSLLSAPRSSGMFF
cdr3_nt: TGTGCCAGCAGTTTACTATCCGCACCTAGGTCGTCGGGAATGTTTTTT
d_call: .
j_call: TRBJ2-2
v_call: TRBV27
clone_size: .

cdr3_aa: CASSTHAGANTEAFF
cdr3_nt: TGTGCCAGTAGTACCCATGCGGGGGCGAACACTGAAGCTTTCTTT
d_call: .
j_call: TRBJ1-1
v_call: TRBV19
clone_size: .

cdr3_aa: CASSMLSEQYF
cdr3_nt: TGTGCCAGCAGCATGTTGTCCGAGCAGTACTTC
d_call: .
j_call: TRBJ2-7
v_call: TRBV14
clone_size: .

cdr3_aa: CASSLSGGGIYEQYF
cdr3_nt: TGTGCCAGCAGTTTATCTGGCGGGGGGATTTACGAGCAGTACTTC
d_call: TRBD2
j_call: TRBJ2-7
v_call: TRBV27
clone_size: few

cdr3_aa: CASSKAAANTDTQYF
cdr3_nt: TGTGCCAGCAGCAAAGCGGCGGCGAACACAGATACGCAGTATTTT
d_call: .
j_call: TRBJ2-3
v_call: TRBV7-2
clone_size: few

cdr3_aa: CASSSQDTDTQYF
cdr3_nt: TGTGCCAGCAGCTCCCAAGACACAGATACGCAGTATTTT
d_call: .
j_call: TRBJ2-3
v_call: TRBV5-6
clone_size: .

cdr3_aa: CASRPSRGSSYEQYF
cdr3_nt: TGTGCCAGCAGACCCTCGAGGGGGAGCTCCTACGAGCAGTACTTC
d_call: .
j_call: TRBJ2-7
v_call: TRBV12-3/TRBV12-4
clone_size: .

cdr3_aa: CASSLDLGGGSLETQYF
cdr3_nt: TGTGCCAGCAGCTTAGATTTGGGCGGGGGTTCTCTGGAGACCCAGTACTTC
d_call: TRBD2
j_call: TRBJ2-5
v_call: TRBV11-2
clone_size: .

cdr3_aa: CASSYPRSGQYYPEPQHF
cdr3_nt: TGTGCCAGCAGTTACCCACGTTCGGGTCAGTACTACCCAGAGCCCCAGCATTTT
d_call: .
j_call: TRBJ1-5
v_call: TRBV6-5
clone_size: few

cdr3_aa: CATDLGAPDTQYF
cdr3_nt: TGTGCCACGGACCTCGGGGCCCCAGATACGCAGTATTTT
d_call: .
j_call: TRBJ2-3
v_call: TRBV6-2/TRBV6-3
clone_size: few

cdr3_aa: CASSTNRGTDYGYTF
cdr3_nt: TGTGCCAGCAGTACGAACAGGGGGACTGACTATGGCTACACCTTC
d_call: TRBD1
j_call: TRBJ1-2
v_call: TRBV28
clone_size: many

cdr3_aa: CAGSLNPFNEKLFF
cdr3_nt: TGTGCCGGCAGCTTGAACCCGTTCAATGAAAAACTGTTTTTT
d_call: .
j_call: TRBJ1-4
v_call: TRBV7-9
clone_size: .

cdr3_aa: CASSRGLDGNYGYTF
cdr3_nt: TGTGCCAGCAGTCGGGGACTAGATGGTAACTATGGCTACACCTTC
d_call: .
j_call: TRBJ1-2
v_call: TRBV28
clone_size: .

cdr3_aa: CASSPGQGITDTQYF
cdr3_nt: TGTGCCAGTAGCCCAGGACAGGGAATAACAGATACGCAGTATTTT
d_call: TRBD1
j_call: TRBJ2-3
v_call: TRBV19
clone_size: .

cdr3_aa: CASSPTAHMSYGYTF
cdr3_nt: TGTGCCAGTAGCCCAACAGCCCACATGTCCTATGGCTACACCTTC
d_call: .
j_call: TRBJ1-2
v_call: TRBV19
clone_size: few

cdr3_aa: CSARDGDRGLYEQYF
cdr3_nt: TGCAGTGCTAGAGACGGGGACAGGGGGTTGTACGAGCAGTACTTC
d_call: TRBD1
j_call: TRBJ2-7
v_call: TRBV20-1
clone_size: once

cdr3_aa: CASSLYAGLNTGELFF
cdr3_nt: TGTGCCAGCAGCTTATATGCGGGTCTTAACACCGGGGAGCTGTTTTTT
d_call: .
j_call: TRBJ2-2
v_call: TRBV7-9
clone_size: .

cdr3_aa: CASGQYIWTGATEKLFF
cdr3_nt: TGTGCCAGCGGCCAGTACATCTGGACAGGGGCGACGGAAAAACTGTTTTTT
d_call: TRBD1
j_call: TRBJ1-4
v_call: TRBV14
clone_size: .

cdr3_aa: CASSQEFSTSGGGEQFF
cdr3_nt: TGTGCCAGCAGCCAAGAATTTTCAACTAGCGGGGGGGGTGAGCAGTTCTTC
d_call: TRBD2
j_call: TRBJ2-1
v_call: TRBV3-1
clone_size: .

cdr3_aa: CASSEPGNGYTF
cdr3_nt: TGCGCCAGCAGTGAGCCAGGGAATGGCTACACCTTC
d_call: .
j_call: TRBJ1-2
v_call: TRBV10-2
clone_size: .

cdr3_aa: CASRPDRGDVNTEAFF
cdr3_nt: TGTGCCAGCAGACCGGACAGGGGGGACGTGAACACTGAAGCTTTCTTT
d_call: TRBD1
j_call: TRBJ1-1
v_call: TRBV6-2/TRBV6-3
clone_size: few

cdr3_aa: CSARPHPRLADNEQFF
cdr3_nt: TGCAGTGCTAGACCCCATCCGAGACTAGCGGACAATGAGCAGTTCTTC
d_call: TRBD2
j_call: TRBJ2-1
v_call: TRBV20-1
clone_size: .

cdr3_aa: CAIREGYEQYF
cdr3_nt: TGTGCCATCAGGGAAGGATACGAGCAGTACTTC
d_call: .
j_call: TRBJ2-7
v_call: TRBV10-3
clone_size: .

cdr3_aa: CASSNLWTGEIEAQYF
cdr3_nt: TGTGCCAGCAGTAACCTCTGGACAGGGGAAATTGAGGCCCAGTACTTC
d_call: TRBD1
j_call: TRBJ2-5
v_call: TRBV6-2/TRBV6-3
clone_size: .

cdr3_aa: CSARRDYEQYF
cdr3_nt: TGCAGTGCGCGCCGGGACTACGAGCAGTACTTC
d_call: .
j_call: TRBJ2-7
v_call: TRBV20-1
clone_size: few